This paragraph reports one T cell receptor (beta chain). Its antigen is undetermined. The data belong to a study of T cell responses to AZD1222 COVID-19 vaccine. Points from the study as a whole: Samples come after the peak T cell response, not at day 14. Donors in the cohort were predominantly white British and more often female, and clonal diversity was possibly underestimated. CD4 TCRs linked to vaccination spanned spike, dominating at 160-218 and 743-854.

Some clones are missing from TCRdb's copy, which holds only in-frame ones; the method was immunoSEQ multiplex PCR. The repertoire includes some 99,000 clones, roughly 90% of them detected once, and under 20% sits in the top ten. This receptor was identified in an adult in good health. Material: peripheral blood, obtained on day 0 of AZD1222 vaccination.

The CDR3 nucleotides read TGTGCCAGCAGCCTGGACAGGGAGCTCACTGAAGCTTTCTTT. This sequence encodes CASSLDRELTEAFF. The chain employs TRBV7-9 and TRBJ1-1; TRBD1 agrees at 8 bases. V lost 5 bases and J lost 4; bases outside the gene matches: 6. From germline, CDR1 is SEHNR and CDR2 FQNEAQ (reference sequence). This CDR3 is built from 14 residues.